This TCR beta chain was obtained from a study of cytomegalovirus exposure and HLA in healthy donors. The germline V gene encodes CDR1 MDHEN and CDR2 SYDVKM. The CDR3 sequence is 14 residues long. The V end lost 2 bases, the J end lost 4 bases, and 9 bases lay between the germline ends. PCR used 60 Vbeta primers and 13 Jbeta primers. TCRdb's copy holds only in-frame clones and misses some; the assay was immunoSEQ multiplex PCR. The data show roughly 150,000 clones, approximately 61% seen once. The specimen was PBMCs. This clonotype was sampled from a human donor in good health. The rearrangement joins TRBV28 to TRBJ1-5, with no clear D. The CDR3 here is CASSLGRKNQPQHF. For the CDR3, the DNA is TGTGCCAGCAGTTTAGGCAGGAAAAATCAGCCCCAGCATTTT.